A single sample gave rise to the 29 T cell receptor beta chains below, sequenced in a study of Graves' ophthalmopathy and Graves' hyperthyroidism. Transcripts of RNA were the source for amplifying TCR beta CDR3 regions. The first round was an RT-PCR with HTBI primers, and the second round was a multiplex PCR. MiXCR, applied by TCRdb to the multiplex PCR reads, yields one record per CDR3 protein. The sample holds roughly 480,000 distinct CDR3 sequences, approximately 15% seen once. The sequencing input was blood. These receptors were collected from a woman aged 25 to 39 with Graves' ophthalmopathy.

This clonotype was recorded many times. The chain joins TRBV6-5 to TRBJ1-2; unclear D gene. The germline gives CDR1 MNHEY, CDR2 SVGAGI. The CDR3 sequence is 13 residues long. The V end was cut by 4 bases, the J end by 2 bases, with 8 bases between. The DNA of the CDR3 is TGTGCCAGCAGTTTTAACTGGAACTATGGCTACACCTTC. Amino acids: CASSFNWNYGYTF.

This chain connects TRBV12-3 or TRBV12-4 to TRBJ2-5; TRBD1 or TRBD2 may be the D gene (5 bases each). V was shortened by 3 bases and J by 1 base, with 24 bases between the two germline ends. CDR3 length: 19 residues. Written as DNA, the CDR3 is TGTGCCAGCAGTTTCCCGGGATCTGGGGGATGGGGCCCCCAAGAGACCCAGTACTTC. It encodes CASSFPGSGGWGPQETQYF.

This clonotype came up many times. The chain combines TRBV12-3 or TRBV12-4 with TRBJ1-1, with 10 bases matching TRBD1. This CDR3 region has 14 residues. Losses at the gene ends were 3 bases for V and 5 bases for J; bases not matched to a gene: 3. The CDR3 coding sequence is TGTGCCAGCAGTTTGACAGGGGGCGGGACTGAAGCTTTCTTT. This codes for CASSLTGGGTEAFF.

This clonotype was observed many times. The chain employs TRBV13 and TRBJ2-5; 7 bases are a match to TRBD2. The CDR3 runs to 13 residues. Germline V gives CDR1 PRHDT, CDR2 FYEKMQ (reference sequence). The trim removed 3 bases at V and 4 bases at J, leaving 2 bases unmatched. Here the CDR3 reads CASSFPGGETQYF. The CDR3, as DNA: TGTGCCAGCAGCTTCCCGGGGGGAGAGACCCAGTACTTC.

This clonotype was recorded many times. This rearrangement joins TRBV12-5 to TRBJ1-1; no firm D call. The CDR3 runs 12 residues. CDR1 is LGHNT, CDR2 FRNRAP, per germline. V was shortened by 2 bases and J by 4 bases, with 5 bases between the two germline ends. The CDR3 is CASGLPGTEAFF. The CDR3 coding sequence is TGTGCTAGTGGTTTGCCGGGCACTGAAGCTTTCTTT.

This clonotype was detected only a few times. The chain has TRBV9 and TRBJ2-5; tentatively, D is TRBD1 or TRBD2 (5 bases each). Trimming removed 0 bases from V and 5 bases from J, with 14 bases in between. The V gene's germline CDR1 is SGDLS and CDR2 YYNGEE. This CDR3 is 15 amino acids long. CDR3 protein: CASSVDWGPGETQYF. CDR3 coding DNA: TGTGCCAGCAGCGTAGATTGGGGCCCGGGGGAGACCCAGTACTTC.

This clonotype showed up many times. The chain recombines TRBV19 with TRBJ2-2, with 9 positions matching TRBD1. V dropped 6 bases and J dropped 8; count of bases not matched to a gene: 10. Per germline, CDR1 LNHDA and CDR2 SQIVND (reference sequence). This CDR3 has 15 amino acids. The DNA of the CDR3 is TGTGCCAGTAGGCTGCACCGACAGGGGGAAGGGGAGCTGTTTTTT. Translation gives CASRLHRQGEGELFF.

This clonotype has at least ten counts. J is TRBJ2-5 and V is TRBV11-2; TRBD2 is a possible D gene (6 bases). V lost 3 bases, J lost 5 bases, and 16 bases lay in between. The CDR3 is 15 residues long. Per the germline V gene, CDR1 is SGHAT and CDR2 is FQNNGV. The chain's CDR3 is CASSFRDSQGETQYF. The CDR3 DNA follows: TGTGCCAGCAGCTTCCGGGACTCCCAAGGGGAGACCCAGTACTTC.

In this sample, this clonotype turned up many times. The V and J genes are TRBV6-6 and TRBJ2-7, with unresolved D. Trimming removed 6 bases from V and 3 bases from J, with 9 bases in between. This CDR3 region has 12 residues. Per germline, CDR1 MNHNY and CDR2 SVGAGI (reference sequence). CDR3 sequence: CASSRSDYEQYF. DNA for the CDR3: TGTGCCAGCAGCCGCTCTGACTACGAGCAGTACTTC.

This clonotype was observed at least ten times. The CDR3 is CASSFSPSTPDTQYF. The CDR3 nucleotides read TGTGCCAGCAGTTTTAGTCCTAGCACCCCAGATACGCAGTATTTT. The J gene is TRBJ2-3, the V gene TRBV12-3 or TRBV12-4, with a weak D call TRBD2 (5 bases). The ends were cut back, 3 bases at V and 4 bases at J, with 14 bases in the middle. The CDR3 has 15 residues.

This clonotype has ten or more counts. V usage is TRBV19 and J usage is TRBJ2-5; 9 nucleotides match TRBD2. CDR3 length: 17 amino acids. CDR1 and CDR2 from the germline V gene are LNHDA and SQIVND (reference sequence). Germline trimming cut 6 bases from V and 2 bases from J; bases unmatched to any gene: 13. The DNA for the CDR3 is TGTGCCAGTAGCCGAAACCTCAGGCGGGGGGGGCAAGAGACCCAGTACTTC. This codes for CASSRNLRRGGQETQYF.

This clonotype was detected many times. V and J are TRBV5-5 and TRBJ2-5; TRBD1 might be the D (6 bases). The CDR3 has 15 amino acids. Germline V CDR1 and CDR2: SGHKS, YYEKEE (reference sequence). Trimming left V 0 bases short and J 5 bases short, with 14 bases between. In nucleotides, the CDR3 is TGTGCCAGCAGCTTGGGGAGGACAGCGCCGGAGACCCAGTACTTC. Protein: CASSLGRTAPETQYF.

J is TRBJ2-5 and V is TRBV20-1, with D uncertain. The V gene's germline CDR1 is DFQATT and CDR2 SNEGSKA (reference sequence). The CDR3 loop spans 14 amino acids. Trimming pared 1 base from V and 2 bases from J, leaving 11 bases between. The CDR3 nucleotides read TGCAGTGCTAGAGTCCCAGAGAAGCAAGAGACCCAGTACTTC. It codes for CSARVPEKQETQYF.

This clonotype was seen at least ten times. The chain joins TRBV12-3 or TRBV12-4 to TRBJ1-6; the D is unclear. This CDR3 is built from 14 residues. With 6 bases removed from V and 6 bases from J, the gap between germline ends came to 12 bases. The CDR3 bases are TGTGCCAGCAGCGGAGGGTTCCCTAATTCACCCCTCCACTTT. Residues: CASSGGFPNSPLHF.

This chain links TRBV10-3 with TRBJ2-5; D ambiguous. Trimming removed 4 bases from V and 4 bases from J, with 19 bases in between. From germline, CDR1 is ENHRY and CDR2 SYGVKD. CDR3 length equals 16 residues. CDR3 in DNA: TGTGCCATCAGTGCCCGCCGGCCGGCGCAGGCAGAGACCCAGTACTTC. Translated, it gives CAISARRPAQAETQYF.

This clonotype was seen many times. The chain recombines TRBV20-1 with TRBJ1-6, with 7 nucleotides matching TRBD1. The CDR3 extends over 17 amino acids. V gave up 0 bases and J gave up 0 bases; unmatched junction bases: 5. Per germline, CDR1 DFQATT and CDR2 SNEGSKA (reference sequence). CDR3 nucleotide sequence: TGCAGTGCTAGAGATCAGGGGGAGAGCTCCTATAATTCACCCCTCCACTTT. Protein product: CSARDQGESSYNSPLHF.

This clonotype was counted at least ten times. The rearrangement uses TRBV30 and TRBJ2-2; D unresolved. Trimming removed 5 bases from V and 0 bases from J, with 10 bases in between. Germline assignment: CDR1 GTSNPN and CDR2 SVGIG (reference sequence). CDR3 length: 14 amino acids. The CDR3 reads CAWSIHPNTGELFF. In DNA, the CDR3 is TGTGCCTGGTCGATTCACCCGAACACCGGGGAGCTGTTTTTT.

This clonotype was detected ten times or more. The chain combines TRBV6-1 with TRBJ2-5; 7 positions agree with TRBD1. There are 14 residues in the CDR3. With V trimmed by 6 bases and J by 0 bases, 4 bases remained unmatched. In germline, CDR1 is MNHNS, CDR2 SASEGT. This CDR3 reads CASSRDSHQETQYF. The CDR3 DNA sequence: TGTGCCAGCAGCCGGGACAGTCACCAAGAGACCCAGTACTTC.

This clonotype came up many times. This sequence joins TRBV20-1 and TRBJ1-2; D is perhaps TRBD1 (5 bases). Germline V gene lookup returns CDR1 DFQATT and CDR2 SNEGSKA (reference sequence). This CDR3 contains 11 residues. Trimming left V 6 bases short and J 7 bases short, with 12 bases between. The CDR3 coding sequence is TGCAGTGCCCCGGGGCTGGGTGGCTACACCTTC. Translating it yields CSAPGLGGYTF.

A few counts support this clonotype. V gene TRBV6-1 combines with J gene TRBJ2-2; no clear D. The CDR3 contains 14 residues. CDR1 MNHNS and CDR2 SASEGT come from the germline V gene. The V and J ends lost 2 bases and 3 bases respectively, with 7 bases between them. The CDR3 spells CASSEFLYTGELFF. The CDR3 DNA sequence: TGTGCCAGCAGTGAATTCCTATACACCGGGGAGCTGTTTTTT.

This clonotype was picked up many times. V and J are TRBV27 and TRBJ1-6; 9 bases are shared with TRBD1. The germline CDR1 and CDR2 sequences are MNHEY and SMNVEV (reference sequence). Losses at the gene ends were 3 bases for V and 11 bases for J; bases not matched to a gene: 5. The CDR3 covers 14 residues. The CDR3 nucleotides read TGTGCCAGCAGTTTTGGACAGGGGTTAACACCCCTCCACTTT. It specifies CASSFGQGLTPLHF.

This clonotype was found many times. The chain employs TRBV27 and TRBJ2-2; D not certain. CDR3 length equals 14 residues. The germline V gene has CDR1 MNHEY and CDR2 SMNVEV (reference sequence). V lost 5 bases and J lost 0, with 7 bases in between. In nucleotides, the CDR3 is TGTGCCAGCAGTCCGAAACCGAACACCGGGGAGCTGTTTTTT. Protein sequence: CASSPKPNTGELFF.

Ten or more counts support this clonotype. The rearrangement uses TRBV13 and TRBJ2-6; TRBD1 matches 7 bases. Trimming at V came to 5 bases and at J to 0 bases, leaving 16 bases not matched to a gene. The CDR3 extends over 20 amino acids. CDR1 PRHDT and CDR2 FYEKMQ come from the germline V gene (reference sequence). DNA of the CDR3: TGTGCCAGCAGCAAAGGGGTCCCGGGACAGTTTTTCTCTGGGGCCAACGTCCTGACTTTC. This gives the protein CASSKGVPGQFFSGANVLTF.

The table lists this clonotype with a few counts. The rearrangement uses TRBV11-3 and TRBJ2-7; a weak D match, TRBD2 (6 bases). Trimming left V 4 bases short and J 7 bases short, with 11 bases between. In germline, CDR1 is SGHNT, CDR2 YENEEA. The CDR3 runs to 12 residues. In DNA form, the CDR3 reads TGTGCCAGCAGCTCCCATGGGGGGGAGCAGTACTTC. Translating gives CASSSHGGEQYF.

This clonotype showed up many times. The chain couples TRBV6-2 or TRBV6-3 to TRBJ1-2; tentatively, D is TRBD1 (6 bases). This CDR3 is 18 amino acids long. Germline loops: CDR1 MNHEY, CDR2 SVGEGT. The ends were cut back, 5 bases at V and 7 bases at J, with 29 bases in the middle. The CDR3 sequence is CASSLIGGSRIASGGYTF. CDR3 DNA sequence: TGTGCCAGCAGTCTAATCGGGGGCTCCAGGATCGCCTCGGGTGGCTACACCTTC.

There are a few counts of this clonotype. This rearrangement joins TRBV6-2 or TRBV6-3 to TRBJ2-7, with 7 bases fitting TRBD1. V shed 4 bases and J 2 bases; nucleotides not matched to a gene: 5. The germline V gene has CDR1 MNHEY and CDR2 SVGEGT. This CDR3 spans 14 amino acids. CDR3 DNA sequence: TGTGCCAGCAGTTGGGACAGAGCGACCTACGAGCAGTACTTC. This sequence encodes CASSWDRATYEQYF.

This clonotype was counted many times. The CDR3 protein is CASSNREAYGYTF. CDR3 nucleotides: TGTGCCAGTAGTAACCGGGAGGCTTATGGCTACACCTTC. J is TRBJ1-2 and V is TRBV19; unclear D gene. This CDR3 is 13 amino acids long. Trimming took off 4 bases at V and 5 bases at J, with 11 bases between the two ends. Germline V gene lookup returns CDR1 LNHDA and CDR2 SQIVND (reference sequence).

The J gene is TRBJ2-7, the V gene TRBV5-1; the D gene is possibly TRBD1 (5 bases). V lost 0 bases, J lost 9 bases, and 13 bases lay in between. Germline V gives CDR1 SGHRS, CDR2 YFSETQ. The CDR3 extends over 13 amino acids. In nucleotides, the CDR3 is TGCGCCAGCAGCTTGGAAGGCAGGGAAGTGCAGTACTTC. Encoded protein: CASSLEGREVQYF.

The chain has TRBV6-2 or TRBV6-3 and TRBJ2-7; 9 positions agree with TRBD1. The CDR3 extends over 15 amino acids. Losses at the gene ends were 6 bases for V and 4 bases for J; bases not matched to a gene: 10. Looked up from germline, CDR1 is MNHEY and CDR2 is SVGEGT. The DNA of the CDR3 is TGTGCCAGCAGCTCCGCCGGGACAGGGAGGTACGAGCAGTACTTC. Translated: CASSSAGTGRYEQYF.